The 18 T cell receptor beta chains below all came from one sample that was sequenced in a study of cytomegalovirus exposure and HLA in healthy donors. A multiplex PCR was run with 60 Vbeta primers and 13 Jbeta primers. Using immunoSEQ multiplex PCR, the repertoire was profiled, and TCRdb retains in-frame clones only, with some absent. The sample shows under 150,000 clones, approximately 79% of them seen only once. The sequencing input was PBMCs. These receptors all stem from a woman aged 45 to 65 in good health and CMV-seropositive.

Comments on this clone: One end of the junction fails to match germline, which may point to a read error. The rearrangement uses TRBV19 and TRBJ2-7, with a weak D call TRBD1 (5 bases). CDR1 LNHDA and CDR2 SQIVND come from the germline V gene (reference sequence). The CDR3 length is 15 residues. This CDR3 is CASSIGQGPSYGQYF. The CDR3 DNA is TGTGCCAGTAGTATAGGGCAGGGTCCATCCTACGGGCAGTACTTC.

This clone has a single count. V usage is TRBV6-1 and J usage is TRBJ1-2; 7 bases align to TRBD1. CDR3 length equals 13 residues. The trim removed 5 bases at V and 8 bases at J, leaving 8 bases unmatched. Germline V CDR1 and CDR2: MNHNS, SASEGT. The CDR3 sequence: CASSRGQEYGYTF. CDR3 coding DNA: TGTGCCAGCAGTCGTGGACAGGAGTACGGCTACACCTTC.

This rearrangement joins TRBV5-1 to TRBJ1-2, with 7 bases identical to TRBD1. The CDR3 extends over 14 amino acids. V lost 0 bases and J lost 5; bases outside the gene matches: 4. CDR1 SGHRS and CDR2 YFSETQ come from the germline V gene. In DNA, the CDR3 is TGCGCCAGCAGCTTGGCCGACAGGGAGTATGGCTACACCTTC. It is translated as CASSLADREYGYTF.

This chain links TRBV7-3 with TRBJ2-6; the match to TRBD1 covers 10 bases. The CDR3 length is 20 residues. V lost 5 bases, J lost 2 bases, and 15 bases stayed unmatched. CDR1 is SGHTA, CDR2 FQGTGA, per germline. This CDR3 is CASSPIPLGQGFPGANVLTF. The CDR3 nucleotides read TGTGCCAGCAGCCCGATTCCATTGGGACAGGGGTTTCCTGGGGCCAACGTCCTGACTTTC.

The CDR3 reads CASSLPSGPLHF. As DNA, the CDR3 is TGTGCCAGCAGCTTACCTTCAGGGCCGCTCCACTTT. V and J are TRBV7-9 and TRBJ1-6; tentatively, D is TRBD1 (5 bases). Looked up from germline, CDR1 is SEHNR and CDR2 is FQNEAQ (reference sequence). With 2 bases removed from V and 16 bases from J, the gap between germline ends came to 12 bases. CDR3 length: 12 amino acids.

The chain combines TRBV14 with TRBJ2-1, with TRBD2 matching over 8 bases. Germline lookup yields CDR1 SGHDN and CDR2 FVKESK. The CDR3 spans 15 residues. The V and J ends lost 2 bases and 4 bases, in that order; junction bases with no gene match: 4. DNA for the CDR3: TGTGCCAGCAGCCAACGGGGGGGGGCTTACAATGAGCAGTTCTTC. Translated, it gives CASSQRGGAYNEQFF.

The chain couples TRBV4-2 to TRBJ2-2; TRBD1 agrees at 10 bases. Looked up from germline, CDR1 is LGHNA and CDR2 is YNFKEQ. J was trimmed by 6 bases and V by 5 bases; bases with no gene match: 3. This CDR3 spans 14 amino acids. CDR3 in amino acids: CASSAGQGAGELFF. CDR3 coding DNA: TGTGCCAGCAGCGCCGGACAGGGGGCCGGGGAGCTGTTTTTT.

A single count supports this clone. The rearrangement links TRBV5-4 to TRBJ2-2, with 9 bases lining up with TRBD1. Germline V CDR1 and CDR2: SGHNT, YYREEE (reference sequence). The J segment lost 3 bases and the V segment lost 4 bases, leaving 4 bases of the junction unmatched. The CDR3 spans 15 residues. CDR3 sequence reads: CASSAGQGYTGELFF. The CDR3 DNA follows: TGTGCCAGCAGCGCGGGACAGGGTTACACCGGGGAGCTGTTTTTT.

The V call is TRBV5-1, the J call TRBJ2-2; TRBD1 matches at 9 bases. With 4 bases clipped from V and 7 bases from J, the junction kept 8 bases outside the gene matches. The CDR3 runs 15 residues. Germline CDR1 reads SGHRS; CDR2 reads YFSETQ. The CDR3 is CASSRDRVENGELFF. The CDR3 region has the DNA TGCGCCAGCAGCCGGGACAGGGTTGAAAACGGGGAGCTGTTTTTT.

V gene TRBV7-9 combines with J gene TRBJ2-2; a possible D gene is TRBD1 (5 bases). The ends were cut back, 5 bases at V and 6 bases at J, with 22 bases in the middle. CDR3 size: 17 residues. CDR1 SEHNR and CDR2 FQNEAQ come from the germline V gene (reference sequence). The CDR3 DNA follows: TGTGCCAGCAGCACACGAGATCCAGGGCGAACAGCCGGGGAGCTGTTTTTT. This sequence encodes CASSTRDPGRTAGELFF.

This clone has a handful of counts. The rearrangement links TRBV5-6 to TRBJ2-1; tentative D call: TRBD1 (6 bases). The CDR3 sequence is 13 residues long. Germline CDR1 is SGHDT and CDR2 is YYEEEE. The V gene lost 8 bases and the J gene lost 5 bases, with 14 bases spanning the gap. CDR3 amino acids: CASAGDPHNEQFF. The CDR3 nucleotides read TGTGCCAGTGCAGGGGATCCCCACAATGAGCAGTTCTTC.

The rearrangement joins TRBV19 to TRBJ2-7; possible D gene TRBD1, 6 bases. The V end was cut by 3 bases, the J end by 5 bases, with 17 bases between. CDR1 and CDR2 from the germline V gene are LNHDA and SQIVND (reference sequence). The CDR3 runs to 15 residues. This CDR3 reads CASSISPGEINEQYF. CDR3 DNA: TGTGCCAGTAGTATTTCCCCAGGGGAAATCAACGAGCAGTACTTC.

The rearrangement uses TRBV29-1 and TRBJ1-2; D is unclear. This CDR3 is 11 amino acids long. V was shortened by 4 bases and J by 4 bases, with 7 bases between the two germline ends. Germline values: CDR1 SQVTM, CDR2 ANQGSEA. The CDR3 is CSVGGFYGYTF. The CDR3 DNA follows: TGCAGCGTTGGAGGGTTCTATGGCTACACCTTC.

This clone was recorded a few times. J is TRBJ2-3 and V is TRBV7-3, with D maybe TRBD1 (5 bases). CDR3 length: 14 amino acids. Trimming removed 5 bases from V and 2 bases from J, with 11 bases in between. Germline lookup yields CDR1 SGHTA and CDR2 FQGTGA. CDR3 residues: CASSPGQATDTQYF. The CDR3, as DNA: TGTGCCAGCAGCCCAGGGCAGGCCACAGATACGCAGTATTTT.

V and J are TRBV4-1 and TRBJ1-4, with 7 bases that match TRBD1. The length of the CDR3 is 16 residues. The germline V gene encodes CDR1 MGHRA and CDR2 YSYEKL. V lost 3 bases to trimming and J lost 5 bases; unmatched junction nucleotides: 9. The CDR3 DNA reads as TGCGCCAGCAGCCAGAAGAGAACAGGGGACAATGAAAAACTGTTTTTT. It yields the protein CASSQKRTGDNEKLFF.

The table lists this clone with a count of one. The chain employs TRBV29-1 and TRBJ2-5; maybe TRBD2 (6 bases). With the DNA end fitting TRBJ2-7 better, the J assignment may be wrong. This CDR3 region has 14 residues. The germline V gene encodes CDR1 SQVTM and CDR2 ANQGSEA. The CDR3 region is CSVEEAGETYEQYF. The CDR3 bases are TGCAGCGTTGAAGAAGCGGGTGAGACCTACGAGCAGTACTTC.

In this sample, this clone turned up a few times. This chain uses TRBV27 with TRBJ2-2; D is possibly TRBD2 (5 bases). The CDR3 length is 14 residues. Germline V gene sequence: CDR1 MNHEY, CDR2 SMNVEV (reference sequence). V dropped 4 bases and J dropped 2 bases, with 8 bases sitting between them. CDR3 sequence: CASSSDFNTGELFF. The CDR3 DNA is TGTGCCAGCAGTTCGGACTTTAACACCGGGGAGCTGTTTTTT.

The V and J genes are TRBV27 and TRBJ1-1, with 7 bases fitting TRBD1. This CDR3 is 13 amino acids long. J was trimmed by 9 bases and V by 5 bases; bases with no gene match: 9. CDR1 is MNHEY, CDR2 SMNVEV, per germline (reference sequence). CDR3 sequence reads: CASSPGDSRKAFF. In DNA, the CDR3 is TGTGCCAGCAGTCCGGGGGACAGTAGAAAAGCTTTCTTT.